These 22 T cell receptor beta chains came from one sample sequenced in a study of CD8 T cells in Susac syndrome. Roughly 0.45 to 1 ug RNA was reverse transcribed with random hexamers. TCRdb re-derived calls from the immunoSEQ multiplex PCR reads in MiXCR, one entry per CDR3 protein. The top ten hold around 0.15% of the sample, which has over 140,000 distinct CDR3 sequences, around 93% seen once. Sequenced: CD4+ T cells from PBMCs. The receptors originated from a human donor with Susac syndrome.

The chain's CDR3 is CASSLRQGAYNEQFF. The CDR3 DNA reads TGTGCCAGCAGCCTCAGACAGGGGGCCTACAATGAGCAGTTCTTC. The chain is built from TRBV12-3 or TRBV12-4 and TRBJ2-1; 9 nucleotides match TRBD1. This CDR3 is built from 15 residues. V shed 6 bases and J 2 bases; nucleotides not matched to a gene: 5.

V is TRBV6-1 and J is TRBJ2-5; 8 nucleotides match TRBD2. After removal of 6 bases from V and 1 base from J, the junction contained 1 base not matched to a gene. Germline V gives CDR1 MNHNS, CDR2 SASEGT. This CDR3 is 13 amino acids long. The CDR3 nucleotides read TGTGCCAGCAGAGGGACTAGCCAAGAGACCCAGTACTTC. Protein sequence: CASRGTSQETQYF.

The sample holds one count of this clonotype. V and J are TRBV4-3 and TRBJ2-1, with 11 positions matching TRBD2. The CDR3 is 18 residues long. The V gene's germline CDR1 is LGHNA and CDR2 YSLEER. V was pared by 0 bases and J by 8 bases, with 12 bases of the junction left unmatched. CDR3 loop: CASSQDLGIAGGRDEQFF. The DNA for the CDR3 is TGCGCCAGCAGCCAAGATTTGGGAATAGCGGGAGGGAGAGATGAGCAGTTCTTC.

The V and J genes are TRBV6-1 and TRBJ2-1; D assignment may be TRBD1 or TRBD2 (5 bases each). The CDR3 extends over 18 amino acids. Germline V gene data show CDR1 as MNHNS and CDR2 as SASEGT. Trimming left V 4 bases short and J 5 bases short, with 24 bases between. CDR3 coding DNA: TGTGCCAGCAGTGCACAACCCCGGGGCACCTCGGGCAACAATGAGCAGTTCTTC. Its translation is CASSAQPRGTSGNNEQFF.

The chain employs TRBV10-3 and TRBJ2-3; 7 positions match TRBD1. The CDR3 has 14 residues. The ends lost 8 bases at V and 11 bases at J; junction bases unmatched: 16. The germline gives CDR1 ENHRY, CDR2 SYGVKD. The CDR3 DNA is TGTGCCATCCTCCGGGACAGCTCACAGATGATGCAGTATTTT. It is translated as CAILRDSSQMMQYF.

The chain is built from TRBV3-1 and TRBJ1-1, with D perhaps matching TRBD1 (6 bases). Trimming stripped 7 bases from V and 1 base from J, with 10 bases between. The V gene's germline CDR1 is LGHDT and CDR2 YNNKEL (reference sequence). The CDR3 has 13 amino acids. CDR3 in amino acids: CASTRGTNTEAFF. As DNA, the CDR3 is TGTGCCAGCACTAGGGGGACGAACACTGAAGCTTTCTTT.

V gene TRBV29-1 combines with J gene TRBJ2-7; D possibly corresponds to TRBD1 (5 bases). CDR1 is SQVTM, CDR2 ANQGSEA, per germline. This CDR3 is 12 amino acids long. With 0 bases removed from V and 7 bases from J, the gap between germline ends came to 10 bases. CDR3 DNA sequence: TGCAGCGTTGAAGAGGACACTCAAGAGCAGTACTTC. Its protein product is CSVEEDTQEQYF.

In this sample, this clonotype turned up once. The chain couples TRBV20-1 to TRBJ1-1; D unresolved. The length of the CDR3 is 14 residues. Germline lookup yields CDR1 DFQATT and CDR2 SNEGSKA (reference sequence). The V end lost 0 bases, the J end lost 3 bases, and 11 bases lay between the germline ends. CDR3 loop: CSARETPSHTEAFF. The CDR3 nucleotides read TGCAGTGCTAGAGAGACCCCGAGCCACACTGAAGCTTTCTTT.

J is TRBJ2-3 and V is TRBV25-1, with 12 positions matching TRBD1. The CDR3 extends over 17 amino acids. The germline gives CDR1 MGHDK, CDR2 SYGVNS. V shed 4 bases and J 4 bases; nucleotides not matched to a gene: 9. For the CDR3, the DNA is TGTGCCAGCAGTGGAGTCGGGACAGGGGGCTTAGCAGATACGCAGTATTTT. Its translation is CASSGVGTGGLADTQYF.

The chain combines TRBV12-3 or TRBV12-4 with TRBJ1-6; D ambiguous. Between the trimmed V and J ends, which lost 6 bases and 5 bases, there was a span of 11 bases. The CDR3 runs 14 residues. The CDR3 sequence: CASSLGGDNSPLHF. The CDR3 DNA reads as TGTGCCAGCAGCCTAGGAGGAGATAATTCACCCCTCCACTTT.

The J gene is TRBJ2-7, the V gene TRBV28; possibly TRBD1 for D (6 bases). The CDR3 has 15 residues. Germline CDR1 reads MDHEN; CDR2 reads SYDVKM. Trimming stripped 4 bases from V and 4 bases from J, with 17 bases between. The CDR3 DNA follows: TGTGCCAGCAGTTCGACCAGGGGTGGCATGTACGAGCAGTACTTC. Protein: CASSSTRGGMYEQYF.

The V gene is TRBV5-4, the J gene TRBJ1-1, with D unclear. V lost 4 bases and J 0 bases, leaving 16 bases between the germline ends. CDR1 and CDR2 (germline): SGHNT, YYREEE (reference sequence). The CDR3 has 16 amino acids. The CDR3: CASSPMSNRLNTEAFF. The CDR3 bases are TGTGCCAGCAGCCCGATGTCTAATCGACTGAACACTGAAGCTTTCTTT.

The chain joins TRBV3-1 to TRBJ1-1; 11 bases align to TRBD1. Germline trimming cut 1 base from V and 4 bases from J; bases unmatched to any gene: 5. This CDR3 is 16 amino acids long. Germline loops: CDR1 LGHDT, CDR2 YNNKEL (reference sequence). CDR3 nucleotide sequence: TGTGCCAGCAGCCAAGGGACAGGGGGCTTTCTCACTGAAGCTTTCTTT. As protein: CASSQGTGGFLTEAFF.

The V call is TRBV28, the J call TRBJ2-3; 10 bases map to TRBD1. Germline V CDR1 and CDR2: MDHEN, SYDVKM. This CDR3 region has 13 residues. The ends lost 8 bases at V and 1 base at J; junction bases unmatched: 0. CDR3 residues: CASGQGGTDTQYF. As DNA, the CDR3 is TGTGCCAGCGGACAGGGGGGCACAGATACGCAGTATTTT.

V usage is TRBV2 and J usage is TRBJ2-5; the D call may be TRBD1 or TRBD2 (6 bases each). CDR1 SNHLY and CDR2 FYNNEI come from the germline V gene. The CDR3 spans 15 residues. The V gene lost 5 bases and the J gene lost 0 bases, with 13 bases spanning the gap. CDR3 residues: CASSFGGQNQETQYF. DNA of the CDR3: TGTGCCAGCAGTTTCGGGGGCCAGAACCAAGAGACCCAGTACTTC.

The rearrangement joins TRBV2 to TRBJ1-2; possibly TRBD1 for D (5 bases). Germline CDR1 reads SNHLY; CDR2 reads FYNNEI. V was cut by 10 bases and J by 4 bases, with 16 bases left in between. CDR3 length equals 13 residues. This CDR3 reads CATAGRTGYGYTF. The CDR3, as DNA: TGTGCCACCGCGGGACGGACGGGCTATGGCTACACCTTC.

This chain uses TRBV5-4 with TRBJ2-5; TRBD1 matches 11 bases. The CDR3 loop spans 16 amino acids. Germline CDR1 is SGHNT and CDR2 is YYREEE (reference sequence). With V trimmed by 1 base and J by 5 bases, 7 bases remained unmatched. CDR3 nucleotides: TGTGCCAGCAGCTTGAGGACAGGGGGCTTCATGGAGACCCAGTACTTC. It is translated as CASSLRTGGFMETQYF.

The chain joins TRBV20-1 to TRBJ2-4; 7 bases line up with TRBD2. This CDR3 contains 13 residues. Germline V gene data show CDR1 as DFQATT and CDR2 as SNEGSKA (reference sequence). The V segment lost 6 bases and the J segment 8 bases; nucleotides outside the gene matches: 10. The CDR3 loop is CSALTSPSHIQYF. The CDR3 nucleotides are TGCAGTGCCCTGACTAGCCCCAGCCACATTCAGTACTTC.

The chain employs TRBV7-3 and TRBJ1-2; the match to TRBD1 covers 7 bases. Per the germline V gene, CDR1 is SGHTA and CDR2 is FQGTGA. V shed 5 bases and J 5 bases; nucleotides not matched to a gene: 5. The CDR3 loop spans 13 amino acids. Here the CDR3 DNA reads TGTGCCAGCAGCCCCGGACAGGAGTATGGCTACACCTTC. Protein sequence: CASSPGQEYGYTF.

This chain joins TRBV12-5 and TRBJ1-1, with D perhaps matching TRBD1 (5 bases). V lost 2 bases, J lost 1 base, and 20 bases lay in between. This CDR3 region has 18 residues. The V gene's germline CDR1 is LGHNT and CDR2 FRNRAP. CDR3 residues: CASGLSFQGQRGNTEAFF. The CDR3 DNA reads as TGTGCTAGTGGTTTGTCCTTTCAGGGTCAGCGGGGGAACACTGAAGCTTTCTTT.

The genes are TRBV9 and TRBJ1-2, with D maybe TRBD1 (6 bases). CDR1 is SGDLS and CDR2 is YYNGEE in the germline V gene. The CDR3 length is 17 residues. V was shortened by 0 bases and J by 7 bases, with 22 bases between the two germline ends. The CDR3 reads CASSVAEPGGGSGGYTF. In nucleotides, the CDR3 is TGTGCCAGCAGCGTAGCCGAACCCGGGGGCGGGTCAGGTGGCTACACCTTC.

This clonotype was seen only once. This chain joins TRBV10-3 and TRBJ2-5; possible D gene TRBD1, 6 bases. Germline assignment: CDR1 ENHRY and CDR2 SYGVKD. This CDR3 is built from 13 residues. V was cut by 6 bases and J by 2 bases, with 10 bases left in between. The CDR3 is CAISEGTQETQYF. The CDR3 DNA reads TGTGCCATCAGCGAGGGGACACAAGAGACCCAGTACTTC.